The sequence of this T cell receptor (beta chain) was determined in a study of breast tumors, draining lymph nodes, adjacent tissues. Study observations and caveats: Luminal-like breast cancer showed significantly greater tumor-nontumor repertoire similarity than basal-like breast cancer did. Tumor TCR diversity was below lymph nodes but above nontumor tissue. Most tumor T cells seemingly derive from lymph node, then expand in tumor.

TCRdb re-called the multiplex PCR reads through MiXCR, storing one row per CDR3 protein. The profile shows tens of thousands of distinct CDR3 sequences, roughly 20% of them singletons. Samples came from axillary lymph nodes draining the breast cancer. The V end lost 1 base, the J end lost 5 bases, and 4 bases lay between the germline ends. CDR1 KGHDR and CDR2 SFDVKD come from the germline V gene. This CDR3 is built from 12 residues. This clonotype was picked up many times. The antigen remains unidentified. The clonotype comes from a female donor with breast cancer. Some clones in this sample may be carry-over from other donors' samples. The chain links TRBV24-1 to TRBJ2-5; D unresolved. The sequenced sample was axillary lymph node tissue. The CDR3 region is CATSDFAETQYF. The CDR3 region has the DNA TGTGCCACCAGTGATTTTGCGGAGACCCAGTACTTC.